Each of the 18 T cell receptor beta chains below was sequenced from the same sample in a study of graft-versus-host responses after intestinal transplantation. Generated by immunoSEQ multiplex PCR, the TCRdb table keeps only in-frame clones and is missing some. The sample carries about 9,800 clones, 78% recorded once. Graft tissue processing released intraepithelial and lamina propria lymphocytes. This sample comprised ileum tissue, obtained about 520 days after intestinal transplant. All receptors derive from a human patient who received an intestinal transplant, so some T cells may come from the graft donor.

The sample holds a few counts of this clone. V gene TRBV4-2 combines with J gene TRBJ2-7, with a tentative D call TRBD2 (6 bases). V was shortened by 4 bases and J by 0 bases, with 16 bases between the two germline ends. The CDR3 extends over 16 amino acids. The germline V gene encodes CDR1 LGHNA and CDR2 YNFKEQ. CDR3 residues: CASSRDGSGSSYEQYF. CDR3 DNA sequence: TGTGCCAGCAGCCGGGATGGTAGCGGAAGCTCCTACGAGCAGTACTTC.

This clone is a singleton in its sample. V gene TRBV27 combines with J gene TRBJ2-7; 9 bases match TRBD1. V trimming: 6 bases; J trimming: 1 base; junction bases outside the gene matches: 4. The CDR3 covers 14 residues. Germline CDR1 MNHEY, CDR2 SMNVEV (reference sequence). The CDR3 DNA reads TGTGCCAGCAGACGGGACAGGGTATCCTACGAGCAGTACTTC. Amino acid sequence: CASRRDRVSYEQYF.

This chain uses TRBV19 with TRBJ2-1, with D unclear. The V end was cut by 8 bases, the J end by 0 bases, with 11 bases between. The CDR3 length is 14 residues. Germline V gene lookup returns CDR1 LNHDA and CDR2 SQIVND (reference sequence). CDR3 DNA: TGTGCCAGTGCTTTGGCTAACTCCTACAATGAGCAGTTCTTC. Amino acids: CASALANSYNEQFF.

The V and J genes are TRBV19 and TRBJ1-6; TRBD1 is a possible D gene (5 bases). Looked up from germline, CDR1 is LNHDA and CDR2 is SQIVND (reference sequence). This CDR3 spans 15 amino acids. V was pared by 3 bases and J by 6 bases, with 12 bases between. The CDR3 region has the DNA TGTGCCAGTAGTATGGCCAGGGCTATTAATTCACCCCTCCACTTT. Amino acid sequence: CASSMARAINSPLHF.

By proportion, this clone is medium-sized. The rearrangement uses TRBV11-2 and TRBJ2-7; 7 bases map to TRBD1. This CDR3 comprises 14 residues. In germline, CDR1 is SGHAT, CDR2 FQNNGV. V lost 2 bases, J lost 7 bases, and 8 bases stayed unmatched. The CDR3 DNA is TGTGCCAGCAGCTTAAGCCGGGACAGAGGGGAGCAGTACTTC. Translation gives CASSLSRDRGEQYF.

This clone was detected only a few times. The V call is TRBV5-8, the J call TRBJ2-3; no firm D call. CDR3 length: 16 amino acids. The V end lost 1 base, the J end lost 4 bases, and 16 bases lay between the germline ends. Looked up from germline, CDR1 is SGHTS and CDR2 is YDEGEE. DNA of the CDR3: TGTGCCAGCAGCTTGTATGGACGTGGCCTCGCAGATACGCAGTATTTT. This gives the protein CASSLYGRGLADTQYF.

CDR3: CASSLVLNTEAFF. CDR3 bases: TGTGCCAGCAGCTTAGTCTTGAACACTGAAGCTTTCTTT. This sequence joins TRBV11-2 and TRBJ1-1; D is uncertain. V lost 1 base, J lost 0 bases, and 3 bases lay in between. Germline CDR1 and CDR2: SGHAT and FQNNGV. This CDR3 has 13 residues.

The rearrangement links TRBV19 to TRBJ2-5, with unresolved D. The J call may be mistaken, given a closer DNA end match to TRBJ2-7. CDR1 and CDR2 (germline): LNHDA, SQIVND (reference sequence). The CDR3 sequence is 12 residues long. The CDR3 here is CASPGPTYEQYF. In DNA, the CDR3 is TGTGCCAGCCCCGGCCCCACCTACGAGCAGTACTTC.

This clone was counted between two and nine times. The CDR3 sequence is CASSLGGEGETQYF. CDR3 nucleotide sequence: TGTGCCAGCAGCTTAGGAGGGGAGGGGGAGACCCAGTACTTC. The J gene is TRBJ2-5, the V gene TRBV7-2; 7 bases match TRBD2. This CDR3 is 14 amino acids long. Looked up from germline, CDR1 is SGHTA and CDR2 is FQGNSA. Trimming removed 1 base from V and 5 bases from J; junction bases left unmatched: 4.

The table lists this clone with a count of one. V and J are TRBV4-2 and TRBJ2-7, with 8 bases lining up with TRBD2. CDR1 LGHNA and CDR2 YNFKEQ come from the germline V gene. This CDR3 is built from 17 residues. V was clipped by 4 bases and J by 3 bases; unmatched bases: 14. CDR3 nucleotides: TGTGCCAGCAGCCTACAAAGAAGCGGGAGAGGGATCTACGAGCAGTACTTC. Its protein product is CASSLQRSGRGIYEQYF.

This rearrangement joins TRBV20-1 to TRBJ1-2; D is unclear. Per germline, CDR1 DFQATT and CDR2 SNEGSKA (reference sequence). The CDR3 has 11 residues. V was clipped by 7 bases and J by 8 bases, with 14 bases between them. CDR3 region: CSVTGAGGYTF. DNA of the CDR3: TGCAGTGTAACGGGTGCGGGGGGCTACACCTTC.

This clone was seen only once. The chain combines TRBV5-5 with TRBJ2-5, with TRBD1 matching 10 bases. The J call may be wrong; the DNA end is better matched by TRBJ2-7. CDR3 size: 15 residues. CDR1 SGHKS and CDR2 YYEKEE come from the germline V gene (reference sequence). Written as DNA, the CDR3 is TGTGCCAGCAGCTCCTCCGGGACAGGGGTCTACGAGCAGTACTTC. Encoded protein: CASSSSGTGVYEQYF.

The CDR3 DNA follows: TGCGCCAGCAGCCGGGACAGCAATCAGCCCCAGCATTTT. Its protein is CASSRDSNQPQHF. The V gene is TRBV5-1, the J gene TRBJ1-5; the D gene is possibly TRBD1 (5 bases). Germline assignment: CDR1 SGHRS and CDR2 YFSETQ. Trimming removed 4 bases from V and 1 base from J, with 6 bases in between. The CDR3 has 13 residues.

V gene TRBV28 combines with J gene TRBJ1-5; D possibly corresponds to TRBD1 (5 bases). The V gene's germline CDR1 is MDHEN and CDR2 SYDVKM. Trimming left V 3 bases short and J 1 base short, with 10 bases between. The CDR3 sequence is 15 residues long. CDR3 loop: CASSFGGTSNQPQHF. CDR3 nucleotide sequence: TGTGCCAGCAGTTTCGGAGGGACCAGCAATCAGCCCCAGCATTTT.

The V gene is TRBV5-1, the J gene TRBJ2-7; D ambiguous. The germline V and J ends were trimmed by 0 bases and 6 bases, with 13 bases remaining between them. The CDR3 consists of 14 residues. Germline loops: CDR1 SGHRS, CDR2 YFSETQ. The CDR3 loop is CASSLGAWAVEQYF. The CDR3 bases are TGCGCCAGCAGCTTGGGGGCATGGGCAGTCGAGCAGTACTTC. The variable domain in full, completed from reference TRBV5-1 and TRBJ2-7, reads KAGVTQTPRYLIKTRGQQVTLSCSPISGHRSVSWYQQTPGQGLQFLFEYFSETQRNKGNFPGRFSGRQFSNSRSEMNVSTLELGDSALYLCASSLGAWAVEQYFGPGTRLTVT.

This rearrangement joins TRBV19 to TRBJ1-1; D gene uncertain. The germline gives CDR1 LNHDA, CDR2 SQIVND (reference sequence). V lost 5 bases to trimming and J lost 3 bases, with 10 bases between them. CDR3 length: 13 residues. CDR3 loop: CASSLARDTEAFF. The CDR3, as DNA: TGTGCCAGTAGTTTGGCCCGGGACACTGAAGCTTTCTTT.

The chain uses TRBV6-5 and TRBJ2-7; either TRBD1 or TRBD2 may fit D (5 bases each). With 4 bases removed from V and 3 bases from J, the gap between germline ends came to 10 bases. The CDR3 length is 13 residues. CDR1 is MNHEY, CDR2 SVGAGI, per germline. The CDR3 region has the DNA TGTGCCAGCAGTTCCGGGACCCTCTACGAGCAGTACTTC. This codes for CASSSGTLYEQYF.

The chain recombines TRBV4-1 with TRBJ1-5; D possibly corresponds to TRBD1 (6 bases). The germline V gene has CDR1 MGHRA and CDR2 YSYEKL. Trimming cost V 5 bases and J 3 bases, with 14 bases left between them. There are 15 residues in the CDR3. CDR3 sequence reads: CASSYRDNPNQPQHF. CDR3 nucleotide sequence: TGCGCCAGCAGCTACCGGGACAACCCCAATCAGCCCCAGCATTTT.